This record covers a single T cell receptor (beta chain). Its specificity is not known. The entry originates in a study of a mutant IDH1 vaccine in newly diagnosed glioma. Background on the study: The sex distribution of treated patients was roughly 62% male and around 38% female, with a mean age of roughly 40 years. Patients arrived already treated with radiotherapy, temozolomide, or both, most having had both.

Notes on the study in general: Detectable vaccine-induced immune responses arose in 93.3% of patients.

Trimming stripped 4 bases from V and 0 bases from J, with 11 bases between. The germline CDR1 and CDR2 sequences are SGDLS and YYNGEE. The CDR3 is 15 residues long. The sample's time point: baseline, week 1 (first vaccination visit). Treatment specified: pre-vaccination baseline after standard-of-care therapy. Some clones are missing from TCRdb's copy, which holds only in-frame ones; the method was immunoSEQ multiplex PCR. Altogether some 60,000 clones are present, about 91% being singletons, with the ten largest covering over 2.5%. The starting material was PBMCs, obtained from a glioma patient treated with radiotherapy, temozolomide or both. This rearrangement joins TRBV9 to TRBJ2-1; D is unresolved. The sequence was obtained from a man over 45 with glioma. The CDR3 reads CASSYRDSSYNEQFF. The CDR3 DNA reads as TGTGCCAGCAGCTATAGAGATTCCTCCTACAATGAGCAGTTCTTC.